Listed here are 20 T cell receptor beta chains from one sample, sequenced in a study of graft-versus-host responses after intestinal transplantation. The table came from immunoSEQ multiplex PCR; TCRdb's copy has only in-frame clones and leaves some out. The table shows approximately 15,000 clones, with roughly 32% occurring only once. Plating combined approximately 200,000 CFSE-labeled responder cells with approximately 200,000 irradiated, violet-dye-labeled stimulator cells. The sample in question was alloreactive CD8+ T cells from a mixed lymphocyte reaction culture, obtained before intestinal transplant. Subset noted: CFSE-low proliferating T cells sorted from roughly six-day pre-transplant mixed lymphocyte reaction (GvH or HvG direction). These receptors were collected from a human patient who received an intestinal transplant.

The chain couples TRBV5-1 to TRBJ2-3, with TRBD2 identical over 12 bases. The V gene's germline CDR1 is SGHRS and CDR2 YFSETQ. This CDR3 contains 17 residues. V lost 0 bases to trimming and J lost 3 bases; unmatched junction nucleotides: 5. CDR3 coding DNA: TGCGCCAGCAGCTTGGTCTCTAGCGGGGGGGGAACAGATACGCAGTATTTT. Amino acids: CASSLVSSGGGTDTQYF.

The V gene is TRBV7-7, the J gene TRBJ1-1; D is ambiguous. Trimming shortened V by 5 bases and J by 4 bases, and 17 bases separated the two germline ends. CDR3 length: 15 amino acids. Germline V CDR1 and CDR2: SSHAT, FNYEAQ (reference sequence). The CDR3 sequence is CASSPVVKGTTEAFF. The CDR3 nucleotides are TGTGCCAGCAGCCCTGTTGTTAAGGGCACCACTGAAGCTTTCTTT.

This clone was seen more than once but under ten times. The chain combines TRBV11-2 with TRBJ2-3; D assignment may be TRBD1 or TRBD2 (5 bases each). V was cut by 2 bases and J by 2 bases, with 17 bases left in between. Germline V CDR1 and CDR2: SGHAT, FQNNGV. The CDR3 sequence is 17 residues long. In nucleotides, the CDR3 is TGTGCCAGCAGCTTAAATATGTACGGGGCACTCACAGATACGCAGTATTTT. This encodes CASSLNMYGALTDTQYF.

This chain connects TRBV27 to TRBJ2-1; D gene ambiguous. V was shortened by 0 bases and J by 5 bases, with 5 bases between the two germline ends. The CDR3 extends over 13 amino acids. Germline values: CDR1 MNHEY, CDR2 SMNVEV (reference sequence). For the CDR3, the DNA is TGTGCCAGCAGTTTATCCGGAGACAATGAGCAGTTCTTC. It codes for CASSLSGDNEQFF.

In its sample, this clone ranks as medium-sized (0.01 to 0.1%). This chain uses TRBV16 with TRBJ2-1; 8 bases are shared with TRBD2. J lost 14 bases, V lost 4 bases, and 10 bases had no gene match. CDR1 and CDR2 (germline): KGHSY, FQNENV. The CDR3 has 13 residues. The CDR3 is CASSLIGGELKFF. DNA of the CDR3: TGTGCCAGCAGCCTAATCGGGGGGGAGCTCAAGTTCTTC.

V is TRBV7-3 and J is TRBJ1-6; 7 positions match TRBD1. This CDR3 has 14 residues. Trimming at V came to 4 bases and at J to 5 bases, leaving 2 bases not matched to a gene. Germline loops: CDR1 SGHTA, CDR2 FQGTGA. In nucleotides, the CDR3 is TGTGCCAGCAGCTCGGGACAGAATAATTCACCCCTCCACTTT. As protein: CASSSGQNNSPLHF.

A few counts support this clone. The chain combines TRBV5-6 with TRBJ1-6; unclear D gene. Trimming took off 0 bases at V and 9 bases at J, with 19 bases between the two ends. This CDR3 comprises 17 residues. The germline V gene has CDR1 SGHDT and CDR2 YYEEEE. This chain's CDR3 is CASSLGVGLGISSPLHF. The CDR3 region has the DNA TGTGCCAGCAGCTTGGGCGTGGGGTTGGGGATATCTTCACCCCTCCACTTT.

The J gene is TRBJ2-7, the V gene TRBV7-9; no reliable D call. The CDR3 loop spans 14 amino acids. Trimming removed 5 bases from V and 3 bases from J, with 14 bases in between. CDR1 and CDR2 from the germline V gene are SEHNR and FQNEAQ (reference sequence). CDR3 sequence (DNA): TGTGCCAGCAGCCCTCCCTATAAGTTCTACGAGCAGTACTTC. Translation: CASSPPYKFYEQYF.

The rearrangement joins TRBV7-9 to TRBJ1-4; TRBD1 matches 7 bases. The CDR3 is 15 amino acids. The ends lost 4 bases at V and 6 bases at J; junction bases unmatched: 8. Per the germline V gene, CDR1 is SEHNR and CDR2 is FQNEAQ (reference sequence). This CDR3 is CASSSKTGRDEKLFF. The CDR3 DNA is TGTGCCAGCAGCTCGAAGACAGGGAGGGATGAAAAACTGTTTTTT.

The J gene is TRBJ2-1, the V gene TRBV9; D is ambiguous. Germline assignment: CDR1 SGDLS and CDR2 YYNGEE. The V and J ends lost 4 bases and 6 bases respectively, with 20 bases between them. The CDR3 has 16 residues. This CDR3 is CASSSFSFLAGNEQFF. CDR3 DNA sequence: TGTGCCAGCAGCTCTTTTTCATTCTTGGCCGGCAATGAGCAGTTCTTC.

In nucleotides, the CDR3 is TGTGCCACCCGGGTTTCCTATAATTCACCCCTCCACTTT. Its translation: CATRVSYNSPLHF. The chain uses TRBV7-2 and TRBJ1-6; D not resolved. The CDR3 is 13 amino acids. The germline V and J ends were trimmed by 10 bases and 1 base, with 8 bases remaining between them. Looked up from germline, CDR1 is SGHTA and CDR2 is FQGNSA.

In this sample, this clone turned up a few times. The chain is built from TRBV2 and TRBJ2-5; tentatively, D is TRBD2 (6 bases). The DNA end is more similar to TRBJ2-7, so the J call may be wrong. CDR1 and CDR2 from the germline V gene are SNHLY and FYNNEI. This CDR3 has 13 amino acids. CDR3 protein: CASSAGLPYEQYF. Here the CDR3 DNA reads TGTGCCAGCAGTGCGGGACTCCCCTACGAGCAGTACTTC.

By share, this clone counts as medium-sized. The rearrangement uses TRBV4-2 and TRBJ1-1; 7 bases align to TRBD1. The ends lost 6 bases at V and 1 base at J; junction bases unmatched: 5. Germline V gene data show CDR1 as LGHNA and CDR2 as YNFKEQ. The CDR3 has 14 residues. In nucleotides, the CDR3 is TGTGCCAGCAGTGACAGGGAAACGAACACTGAAGCTTTCTTT. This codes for CASSDRETNTEAFF.

The chain's CDR3 is CASSLGGGIANYGYTF. The DNA of the CDR3 is TGTGCCAGCAGCTTAGGCGGGGGTATAGCTAACTATGGCTACACCTTC. The chain is built from TRBV7-6 and TRBJ1-2, with D perhaps matching TRBD1 (5 bases). This CDR3 contains 16 residues. Germline V gene lookup returns CDR1 SGHVS and CDR2 FNYEAQ. V was pared by 1 base and J by 0 bases, with 12 bases between.

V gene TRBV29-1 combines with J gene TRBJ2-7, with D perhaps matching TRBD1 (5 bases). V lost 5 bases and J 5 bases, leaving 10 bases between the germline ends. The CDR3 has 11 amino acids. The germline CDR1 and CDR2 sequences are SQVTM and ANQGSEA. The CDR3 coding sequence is TGCAGCGTTCAGGGTCCGGACGAGCAGTACTTC. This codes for CSVQGPDEQYF.

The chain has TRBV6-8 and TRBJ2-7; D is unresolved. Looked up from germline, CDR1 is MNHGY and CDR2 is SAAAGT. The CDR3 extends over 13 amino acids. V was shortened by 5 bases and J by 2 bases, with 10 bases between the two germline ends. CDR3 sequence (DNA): TGTGCCAGCAGTGCCAGGCTTCCCTACGAGCAGTACTTC. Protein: CASSARLPYEQYF.

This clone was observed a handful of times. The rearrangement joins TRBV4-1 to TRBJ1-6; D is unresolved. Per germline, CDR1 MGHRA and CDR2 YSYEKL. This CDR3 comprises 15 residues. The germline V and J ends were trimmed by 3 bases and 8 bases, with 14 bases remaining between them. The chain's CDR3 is CASSQERHLDSPLHF. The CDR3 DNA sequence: TGCGCCAGCAGCCAGGAAAGACATCTGGATTCACCCCTCCACTTT.

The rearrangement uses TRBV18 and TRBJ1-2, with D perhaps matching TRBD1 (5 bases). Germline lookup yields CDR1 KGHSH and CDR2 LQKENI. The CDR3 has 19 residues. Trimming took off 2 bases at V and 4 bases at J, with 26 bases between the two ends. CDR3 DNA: TGTGCCAGCTCACCAAGGAGGTGGGCGATAGGCTTAAGGGGCTATGGCTACACCTTC. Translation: CASSPRRWAIGLRGYGYTF.

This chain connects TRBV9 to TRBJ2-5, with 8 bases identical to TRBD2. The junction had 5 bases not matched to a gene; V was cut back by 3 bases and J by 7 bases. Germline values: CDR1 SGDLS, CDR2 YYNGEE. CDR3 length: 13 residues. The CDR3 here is CASSAGGGWTQYF. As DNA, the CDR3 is TGTGCCAGCAGCGCCGGGGGGGGGTGGACCCAGTACTTC.

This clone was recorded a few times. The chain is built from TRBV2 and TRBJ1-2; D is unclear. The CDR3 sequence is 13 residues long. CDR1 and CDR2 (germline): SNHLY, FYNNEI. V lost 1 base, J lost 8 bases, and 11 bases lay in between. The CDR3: CASSEGLGYGYTF. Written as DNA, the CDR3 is TGTGCCAGCAGTGAAGGTCTAGGGTACGGCTACACCTTC.